The sequence of this T cell receptor beta chain was determined in a study of neoadjuvant nivolumab and ipilimumab in lung cancer. The wider study: Nivolumab 3 mg/kg was given days 1, 15 and 29, plus ipilimumab 1 mg/kg day 1 in combination.

TCRdb keeps only in-frame clones here, not all; method: immunoSEQ multiplex PCR. The table has 44,000 or so clones, roughly 91% seen once. Germline V gene lookup returns CDR1 LNHDA and CDR2 SQIVND (reference sequence). V was shortened by 7 bases and J by 2 bases, with 9 bases between the two germline ends. This CDR3 is built from 13 residues. Study outcomes and limitations: TCR richness and clonality were higher in tumors than adjacent uninvolved lung. From pretherapy to surgery, tumor richness and clonality rose with dual therapy.

This clone was seen once. Its antigen is unidentified. The V call is TRBV19, the J call TRBJ1-5; weak D call: TRBD1 (5 bases). Sequencing was performed on blood, taken before neoadjuvant nivolumab, alone or with ipilimumab. This receptor was taken from an adult with non-small cell lung cancer. Some clones in this sample may be carry-over from other donors' samples. The CDR3 spells CASTLGGNQPQHF. The CDR3 DNA follows: TGTGCCAGTACCCTAGGGGGCAATCAGCCCCAGCATTTT.